This TCR beta chain is from a study of blood T cells in healthy people across ages. PCR was performed a second time for roughly 7 to 11 cycles using a sample-barcoded 5' primer and a J-beta primer mix. TCRdb reprocessed the 5' RACE reads with MiXCR, giving one entry per CDR3 protein. This sample yields about 1.7 million distinct CDR3 sequences, of which roughly 27% are seen a single time; 7.7% belongs to the top ten. This CDR3 comprises 15 residues. Per germline, CDR1 DFQATT and CDR2 SNEGSKA (reference sequence). This sequence joins TRBV20-1 and TRBJ2-7, with 7 bases that match TRBD1. Matching the DNA end better, TRBJ2-5 makes the J call doubtful. Sequencing used blood. This clonotype was obtained from a young woman in good health. The CDR3 loop is CSARDPTGSHETQYF. In DNA form, the CDR3 reads TGCAGTGCTAGAGACCCGACAGGGAGTCACGAGACCCAGTACTTC.